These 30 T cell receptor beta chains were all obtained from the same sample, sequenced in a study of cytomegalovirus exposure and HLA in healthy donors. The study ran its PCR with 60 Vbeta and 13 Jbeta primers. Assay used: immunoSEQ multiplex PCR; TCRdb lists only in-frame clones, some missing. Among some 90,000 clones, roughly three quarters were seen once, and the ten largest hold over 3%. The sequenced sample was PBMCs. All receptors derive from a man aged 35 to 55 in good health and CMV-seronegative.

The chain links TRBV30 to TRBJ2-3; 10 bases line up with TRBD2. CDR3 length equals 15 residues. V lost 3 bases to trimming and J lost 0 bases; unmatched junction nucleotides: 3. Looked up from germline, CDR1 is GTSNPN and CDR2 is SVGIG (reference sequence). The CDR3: CAWRLAGPSTDTQYF. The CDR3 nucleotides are TGTGCCTGGAGACTAGCGGGGCCAAGCACAGATACGCAGTATTTT. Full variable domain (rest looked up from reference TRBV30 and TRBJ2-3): SQTIHQWPATLVQPVGSPLSLECTVEGTSNPNLYWYRQAAGRGLQLLFYSVGIGQISSEVPQNLSASRPQDRQFILSSKKLLLSDSGFYLCAWRLAGPSTDTQYFGPGTRLTVL.

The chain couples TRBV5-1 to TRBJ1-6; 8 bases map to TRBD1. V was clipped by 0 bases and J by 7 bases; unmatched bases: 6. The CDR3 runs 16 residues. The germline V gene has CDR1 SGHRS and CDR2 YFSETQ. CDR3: CASSLAGQAGNSPLHF. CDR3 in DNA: TGCGCCAGCAGCTTGGCGGGACAGGCGGGGAATTCACCCCTCCACTTT.

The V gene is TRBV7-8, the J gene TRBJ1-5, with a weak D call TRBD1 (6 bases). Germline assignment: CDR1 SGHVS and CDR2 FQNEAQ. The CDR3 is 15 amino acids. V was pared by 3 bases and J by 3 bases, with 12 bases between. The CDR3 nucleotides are TGTGCCAGCAGCTTTGGACAGACCCTCAATCAGCCCCAGCATTTT. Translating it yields CASSFGQTLNQPQHF.

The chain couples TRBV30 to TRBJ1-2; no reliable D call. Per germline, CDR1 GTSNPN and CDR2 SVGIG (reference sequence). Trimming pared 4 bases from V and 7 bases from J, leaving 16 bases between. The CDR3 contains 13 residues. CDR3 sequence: CAWNFVPSSGYTF. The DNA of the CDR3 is TGTGCCTGGAATTTTGTCCCTTCGAGTGGCTACACCTTC.

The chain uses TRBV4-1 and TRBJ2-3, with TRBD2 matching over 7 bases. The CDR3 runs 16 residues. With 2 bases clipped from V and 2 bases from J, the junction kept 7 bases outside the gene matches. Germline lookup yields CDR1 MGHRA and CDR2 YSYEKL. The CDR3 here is CASSQPTSRNTDTQYF. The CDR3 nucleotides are TGCGCCAGCAGCCAACCGACTAGCCGGAACACAGATACGCAGTATTTT.

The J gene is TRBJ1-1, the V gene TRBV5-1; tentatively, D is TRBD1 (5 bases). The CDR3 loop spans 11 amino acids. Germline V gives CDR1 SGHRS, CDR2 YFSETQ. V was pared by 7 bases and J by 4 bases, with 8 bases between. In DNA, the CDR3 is TGCGCCAGCGAAGGGGCCACTGAAGCTTTCTTT. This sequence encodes CASEGATEAFF.

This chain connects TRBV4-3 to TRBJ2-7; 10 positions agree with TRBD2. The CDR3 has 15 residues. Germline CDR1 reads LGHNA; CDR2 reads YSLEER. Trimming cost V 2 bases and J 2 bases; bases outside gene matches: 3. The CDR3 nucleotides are TGCGCCAGCAGCCAAACTAGCGGGGACGCCTACGAGCAGTACTTC. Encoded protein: CASSQTSGDAYEQYF.

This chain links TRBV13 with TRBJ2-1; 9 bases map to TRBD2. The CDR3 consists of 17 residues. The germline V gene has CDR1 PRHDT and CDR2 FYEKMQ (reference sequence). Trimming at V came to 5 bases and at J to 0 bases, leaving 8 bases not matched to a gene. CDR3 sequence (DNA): TGTGCCAGCAGCCTCAGCGGGGGGTTGAGCTCCTACAATGAGCAGTTCTTC. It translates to CASSLSGGLSSYNEQFF.

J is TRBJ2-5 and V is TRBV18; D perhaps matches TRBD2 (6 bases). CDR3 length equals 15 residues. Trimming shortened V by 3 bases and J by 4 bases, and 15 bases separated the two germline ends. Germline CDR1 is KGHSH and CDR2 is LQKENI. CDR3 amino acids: CASSPREAWGETQYF. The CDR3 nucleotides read TGTGCCAGCTCACCTAGGGAGGCTTGGGGAGAGACCCAGTACTTC.

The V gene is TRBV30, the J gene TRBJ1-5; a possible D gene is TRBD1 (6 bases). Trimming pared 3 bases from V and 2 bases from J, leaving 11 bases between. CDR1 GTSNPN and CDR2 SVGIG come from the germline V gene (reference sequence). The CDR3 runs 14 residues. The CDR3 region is CAWRPRQGNQPQHF. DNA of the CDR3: TGTGCCTGGAGGCCTCGACAGGGCAATCAGCCCCAGCATTTT.

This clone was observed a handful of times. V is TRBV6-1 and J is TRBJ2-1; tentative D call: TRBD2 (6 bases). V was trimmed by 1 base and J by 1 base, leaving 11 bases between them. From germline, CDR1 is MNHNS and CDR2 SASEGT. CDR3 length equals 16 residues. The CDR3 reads CASSEDVGGSYNEQFF. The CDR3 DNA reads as TGTGCCAGCAGTGAAGACGTTGGGGGGTCCTACAATGAGCAGTTCTTC.

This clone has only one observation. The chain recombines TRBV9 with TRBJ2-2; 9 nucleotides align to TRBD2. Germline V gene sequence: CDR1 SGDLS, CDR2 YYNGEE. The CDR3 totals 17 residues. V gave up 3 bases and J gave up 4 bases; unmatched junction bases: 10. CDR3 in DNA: TGTGCCAGCAGCGACCCCCCTAGCGGGGTGGTCACCGGGGAGCTGTTTTTT. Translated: CASSDPPSGVVTGELFF. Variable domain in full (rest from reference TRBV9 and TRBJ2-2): DSGVTQTPKHLITATGQRVTLRCSPRSGDLSVYWYQQSLDQGLQFLIQYYNGEERAKGNILERFSAQQFPDLHSELNLSSLELGDSALYFCASSDPPSGVVTGELFFGEGSRLTVL.

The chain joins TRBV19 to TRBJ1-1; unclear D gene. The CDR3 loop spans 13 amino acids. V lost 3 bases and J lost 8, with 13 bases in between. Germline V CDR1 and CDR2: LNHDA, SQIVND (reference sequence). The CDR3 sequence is CASSIGLEREAFF. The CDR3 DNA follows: TGTGCCAGTAGTATCGGCTTGGAGCGGGAAGCTTTCTTT.

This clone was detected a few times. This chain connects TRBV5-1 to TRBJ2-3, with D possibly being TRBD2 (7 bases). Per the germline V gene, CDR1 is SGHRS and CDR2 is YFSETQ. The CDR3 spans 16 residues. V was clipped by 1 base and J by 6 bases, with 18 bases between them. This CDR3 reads CASSLTGGGPRDTQYF. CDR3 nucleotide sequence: TGCGCCAGCAGCTTGACCGGCGGGGGCCCCAGGGATACGCAGTATTTT.

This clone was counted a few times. CDR3 coding DNA: TGTGCCAGCAGTGCTCCCCGGGTTTGGCTCTACGAGCAGTACTTC. It translates to CASSAPRVWLYEQYF. The genes are TRBV6-4 and TRBJ2-7; D not resolved. Germline V gene data show CDR1 as MRHNA and CDR2 as SNTAGT. V was cut by 4 bases and J by 3 bases, with 16 bases left in between. This CDR3 region has 15 residues.

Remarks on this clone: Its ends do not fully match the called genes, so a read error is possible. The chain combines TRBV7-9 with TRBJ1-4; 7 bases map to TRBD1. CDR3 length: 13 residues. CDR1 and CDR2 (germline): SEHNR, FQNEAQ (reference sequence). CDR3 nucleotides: TGTGCCAGCACCCAGGGGGATAATGGAAAACTGTTTTTT. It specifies CASTQGDNGKLFF.

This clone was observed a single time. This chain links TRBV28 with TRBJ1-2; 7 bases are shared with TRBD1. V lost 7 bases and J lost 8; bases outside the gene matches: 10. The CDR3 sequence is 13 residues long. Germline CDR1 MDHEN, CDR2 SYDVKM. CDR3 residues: CASTKETGIGYTF. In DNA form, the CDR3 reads TGTGCCAGCACCAAGGAGACAGGGATAGGCTACACCTTC.

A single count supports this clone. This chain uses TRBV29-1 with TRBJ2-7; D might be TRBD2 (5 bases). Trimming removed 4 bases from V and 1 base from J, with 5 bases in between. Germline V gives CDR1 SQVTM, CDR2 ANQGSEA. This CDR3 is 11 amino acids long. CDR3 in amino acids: CSVGESYEQYF. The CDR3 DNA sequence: TGCAGCGTTGGGGAGTCCTACGAGCAGTACTTC.

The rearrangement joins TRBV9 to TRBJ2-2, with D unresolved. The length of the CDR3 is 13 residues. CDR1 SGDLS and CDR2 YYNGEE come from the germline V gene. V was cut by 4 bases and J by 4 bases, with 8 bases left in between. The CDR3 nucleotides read TGTGCCAGCAGCCCTGTCGGCACCGGGGAGCTGTTTTTT. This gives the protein CASSPVGTGELFF.

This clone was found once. CDR3 sequence: CASSPSVRSYGYTF. The DNA of the CDR3 is TGTGCCAGCAGCCCGTCGGTTCGGAGCTATGGCTACACCTTC. The V gene is TRBV14, the J gene TRBJ1-2, with D unresolved. In germline, CDR1 is SGHDN, CDR2 FVKESK. V was cut by 4 bases and J by 4 bases, with 13 bases left in between. CDR3 length equals 14 residues.

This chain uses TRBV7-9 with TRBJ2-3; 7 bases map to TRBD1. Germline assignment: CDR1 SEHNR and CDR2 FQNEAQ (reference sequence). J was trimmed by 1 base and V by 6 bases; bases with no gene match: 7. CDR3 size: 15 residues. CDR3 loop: CASSNAGTGTDTQYF. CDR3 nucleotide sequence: TGTGCCAGCAGTAACGCCGGGACAGGCACAGATACGCAGTATTTT. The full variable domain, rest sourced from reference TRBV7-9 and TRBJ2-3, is DTGVSQNPRHKITKRGQNVTFRCDPISEHNRLYWYRQTLGQGPEFLTYFQNEAQLEKSRLLSDRFSAERPKGSFSTLEIQRTEQGDSAMYLCASSNAGTGTDTQYFGPGTRLTVL.

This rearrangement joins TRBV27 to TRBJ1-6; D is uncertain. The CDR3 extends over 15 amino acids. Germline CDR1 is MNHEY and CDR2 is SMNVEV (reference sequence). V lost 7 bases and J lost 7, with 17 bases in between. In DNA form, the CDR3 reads TGTGCCAGCACACTCGATGGCGCGGGCAATTCACCCCTCCACTTT. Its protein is CASTLDGAGNSPLHF.

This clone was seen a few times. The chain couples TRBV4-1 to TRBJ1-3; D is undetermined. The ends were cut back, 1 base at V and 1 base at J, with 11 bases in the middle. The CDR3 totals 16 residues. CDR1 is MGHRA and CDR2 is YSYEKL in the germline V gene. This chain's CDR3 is CASSQVNLVSGNTIYF. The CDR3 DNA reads TGCGCCAGCAGCCAAGTAAACTTGGTGTCTGGAAACACCATATATTTT.

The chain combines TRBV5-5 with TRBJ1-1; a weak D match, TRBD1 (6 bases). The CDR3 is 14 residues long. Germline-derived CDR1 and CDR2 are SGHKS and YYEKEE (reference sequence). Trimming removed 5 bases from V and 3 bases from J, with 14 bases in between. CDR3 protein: CASSLLQGDTEAFF. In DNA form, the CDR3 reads TGTGCCAGCAGTCTCCTACAGGGTGACACTGAAGCTTTCTTT.

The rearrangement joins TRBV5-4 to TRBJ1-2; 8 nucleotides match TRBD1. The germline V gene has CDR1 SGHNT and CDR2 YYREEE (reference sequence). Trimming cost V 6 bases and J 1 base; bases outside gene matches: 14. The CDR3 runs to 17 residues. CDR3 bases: TGTGCCAGCACCTTACTTCCGGGACAGGCGCGTAACTATGGCTACACCTTC. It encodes CASTLLPGQARNYGYTF.

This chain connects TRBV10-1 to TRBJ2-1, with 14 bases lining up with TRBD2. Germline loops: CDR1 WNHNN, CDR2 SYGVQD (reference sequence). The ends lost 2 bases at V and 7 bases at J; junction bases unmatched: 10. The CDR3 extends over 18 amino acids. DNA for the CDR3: TGCGCCAGCAGTGAGCCGAGACTAGCGGGGGGGCCTAGGAATGAGCAGTTCTTC. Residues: CASSEPRLAGGPRNEQFF.

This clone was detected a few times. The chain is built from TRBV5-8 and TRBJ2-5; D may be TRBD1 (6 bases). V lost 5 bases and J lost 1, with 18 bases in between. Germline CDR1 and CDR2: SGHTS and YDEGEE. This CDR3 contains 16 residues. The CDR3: CASSPTGYRGQETQYF. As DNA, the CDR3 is TGTGCCAGCAGTCCCACAGGGTATAGAGGCCAAGAGACCCAGTACTTC.

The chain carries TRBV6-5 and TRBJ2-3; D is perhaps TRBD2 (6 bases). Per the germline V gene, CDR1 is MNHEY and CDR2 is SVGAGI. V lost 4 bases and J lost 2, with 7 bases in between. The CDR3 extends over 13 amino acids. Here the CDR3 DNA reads TGTGCCAGCAGTTGGGACTCCACAGATACGCAGTATTTT. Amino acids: CASSWDSTDTQYF.

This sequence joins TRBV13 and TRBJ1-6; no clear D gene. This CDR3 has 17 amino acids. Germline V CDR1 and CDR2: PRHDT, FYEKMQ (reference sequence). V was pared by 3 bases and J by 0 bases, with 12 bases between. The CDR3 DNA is TGTGCCAGCAGCTTCCACGACGGGAGCTCCTATAATTCACCCCTCCACTTT. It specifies CASSFHDGSSYNSPLHF.

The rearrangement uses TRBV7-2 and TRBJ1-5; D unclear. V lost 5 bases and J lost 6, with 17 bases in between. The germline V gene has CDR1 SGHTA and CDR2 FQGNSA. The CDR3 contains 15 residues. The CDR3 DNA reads TGTGCCAGCAGCCAAAATGGGAGGGTTCGTCAGCCCCAGCATTTT. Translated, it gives CASSQNGRVRQPQHF.